Below, 18 T cell receptor beta chains from the same sample are listed, as sequenced in a study of shared clonotypes between healthy human individuals. The table came from immunoSEQ multiplex PCR; TCRdb's copy has only in-frame clones and leaves some out. The sample has 1.5 million to 1.9 million clones; approximately 98% are singletons. Source material: naive CD4+ T cells sorted from blood. The subset was: CD45RA+ positively selected. The receptors originated from a man aged 25 to 45 in good health.

CDR3 bases: TGTGCCATCAGTGACCCTTTTCGGGACAGAAATGAAAAACTGTTTTTT. It is translated as CAISDPFRDRNEKLFF. The V call is TRBV10-3, the J call TRBJ1-4, with 7 bases aligning to TRBD1. The CDR3 consists of 16 residues. Germline loops: CDR1 ENHRY, CDR2 SYGVKD. V shed 3 bases and J 5 bases; nucleotides not matched to a gene: 9.

Only one count was recorded for this clone. The identical CDR3 is also encoded by other nucleotide sequences in the sample. The rearrangement joins TRBV28 to TRBJ1-5, with D unresolved. Germline CDR1 is MDHEN and CDR2 is SYDVKM. The CDR3 contains 12 residues. The ends were cut back, 3 bases at V and 7 bases at J, with 7 bases in the middle. CDR3: CASSLSVQPQHF. For the CDR3, the DNA is TGTGCCAGCAGTTTGTCGGTGCAGCCCCAGCATTTT.

The J gene is TRBJ2-5, the V gene TRBV5-4; D ambiguous. V lost 2 bases and J lost 0, with 8 bases in between. This CDR3 spans 14 amino acids. CDR1 is SGHNT, CDR2 YYREEE, per germline (reference sequence). The CDR3 DNA reads TGTGCCAGCAGCTTCGGTTTGAACCAAGAGACCCAGTACTTC. Translation gives CASSFGLNQETQYF.

This chain links TRBV10-3 with TRBJ2-2; TRBD2 agrees at 13 bases. The CDR3 is 20 amino acids. CDR1 is ENHRY and CDR2 is SYGVKD in the germline V gene. The V segment lost 4 bases and the J segment 4 bases; nucleotides outside the gene matches: 15. CDR3 sequence reads: CAISGHYLLAGGPPTGELFF. In DNA, the CDR3 is TGTGCCATCAGTGGACATTACCTACTAGCGGGAGGGCCGCCCACCGGGGAGCTGTTTTTT.

Written as DNA, the CDR3 is TGCAGCGTTGGTCGTCGGGGACAGGGATCTAACGAGCAGTACTTC. It is translated as CSVGRRGQGSNEQYF. This chain connects TRBV29-1 to TRBJ2-7, with 9 positions matching TRBD1. The CDR3 extends over 15 amino acids. Germline V gene sequence: CDR1 SQVTM, CDR2 ANQGSEA. Trimming took 4 bases from V and 5 from J; bases not matched to a gene: 12.

The chain employs TRBV11-3 and TRBJ2-1, with TRBD2 identical over 10 bases. This CDR3 is 18 amino acids long. V lost 5 bases to trimming and J lost 6 bases; unmatched junction nucleotides: 16. The germline V gene encodes CDR1 SGHNT and CDR2 YENEEA. CDR3: CASSPSTSGMLSINEQFF. The CDR3 coding sequence is TGTGCCAGCAGCCCCAGTACTAGCGGGATGCTGTCGATCAATGAGCAGTTCTTC.

The chain carries TRBV9 and TRBJ1-5; 11 bases are a match to TRBD1. The germline V gene encodes CDR1 SGDLS and CDR2 YYNGEE. CDR3 length equals 15 residues. V was clipped by 2 bases and J by 6 bases; unmatched bases: 4. The CDR3 reads CASSVGTGGPQPQHF. CDR3 nucleotides: TGTGCCAGCAGCGTCGGGACAGGGGGACCTCAGCCCCAGCATTTT.

This rearrangement joins TRBV18 to TRBJ2-1; the D gene is possibly TRBD1 (5 bases). V was clipped by 5 bases and J by 2 bases, with 10 bases between them. The CDR3 consists of 14 residues. The V gene's germline CDR1 is KGHSH and CDR2 LQKENI. Written as DNA, the CDR3 is TGTGCCAGCTCAGGCAGGGCCCCCTACAATGAGCAGTTCTTC. Encoded protein: CASSGRAPYNEQFF. Complete variable domain (other parts from reference TRBV18 and TRBJ2-1): NAGVMQNPRHLVRRRGQEARLRCSPMKGHSHVYWYRQLPEEGLKFMVYLQKENIIDESGMPKERFSAEFPKEGPSILRIQQVVRGDSAAYFCASSGRAPYNEQFFGPGTRLTVL.

The chain couples TRBV29-1 to TRBJ1-4; 10 bases line up with TRBD1. Unmatched junction bases numbered 1, after V lost 2 bases and J lost 7 bases. CDR1 and CDR2 (germline): SQVTM, ANQGSEA. The CDR3 is made up of 13 amino acids. The CDR3 is CSVERDRGEKLFF. The CDR3 bases are TGCAGCGTTGAAAGGGACAGGGGTGAAAAACTGTTTTTT.

This chain uses TRBV15 with TRBJ1-2; 7 nucleotides match TRBD1. The CDR3 has 12 amino acids. Germline assignment: CDR1 LNHNV and CDR2 YYDKDF (reference sequence). V trimming: 4 bases; J trimming: 6 bases; junction bases outside the gene matches: 2. Here the CDR3 DNA reads TGTGCCACCAGCATACAGGGGAATGGCTACACCTTC. This codes for CATSIQGNGYTF.

The chain joins TRBV5-6 to TRBJ2-1, with D unclear. CDR3 size: 16 residues. CDR1 and CDR2 from the germline V gene are SGHDT and YYEEEE. V dropped 0 bases and J dropped 1 base, with 11 bases sitting between them. CDR3 amino acids: CASSLVWMSSYNEQFF. CDR3 sequence (DNA): TGTGCCAGCAGCTTGGTCTGGATGTCTTCCTACAATGAGCAGTTCTTC. The full variable domain, with the rest looked up from reference TRBV5-6 and TRBJ2-1, is DAGVTQSPTHLIKTRGQQVTLRCSPKSGHDTVSWYQQALGQGPQFIFQYYEEEERQRGNFPDRFSGHQFPNYSSELNVNALLLGDSALYLCASSLVWMSSYNEQFFGPGTRLTVL.

This clone was recorded once. This chain connects TRBV11-2 to TRBJ2-7; 13 nucleotides match TRBD2. The CDR3 is 16 amino acids. With 6 bases clipped from V and 1 base from J, the junction kept 6 bases outside the gene matches. Germline V CDR1 and CDR2: SGHAT, FQNNGV. This chain's CDR3 is CASRPRLAGGSYEQYF. The CDR3 bases are TGTGCCAGCAGACCGCGACTAGCGGGAGGATCCTACGAGCAGTACTTC.

This chain links TRBV28 with TRBJ1-2; possible D gene TRBD1, 6 bases. The CDR3 sequence is 14 residues long. Per the germline V gene, CDR1 is MDHEN and CDR2 is SYDVKM. Deletions cut 6 bases from V and 7 bases from J, with 18 bases between. The CDR3 region has the DNA TGTGCCAGCAGATCGACAGGCAAGGGGCCTGGCTACACCTTC. This sequence encodes CASRSTGKGPGYTF.

About this clone: Different DNA sequences within this sample yield the same CDR3. The chain carries TRBV27 and TRBJ1-5; D is unclear. This CDR3 has 14 amino acids. Deletions cut 1 base from V and 0 bases from J, with 4 bases between. Per the germline V gene, CDR1 is MNHEY and CDR2 is SMNVEV (reference sequence). CDR3 residues: CASSLLGSNQPQHF. CDR3 bases: TGTGCCAGCAGTTTATTAGGTAGCAATCAGCCCCAGCATTTT.

The V gene is TRBV29-1, the J gene TRBJ2-7; D may be TRBD1 (6 bases). Trimming removed 7 bases from V and 8 bases from J, with 18 bases in between. This CDR3 spans 12 amino acids. The germline CDR1 and CDR2 sequences are SQVTM and ANQGSEA. CDR3 nucleotide sequence: TGCAGCGCCATAGACAGGTCAACAAAGCAGTACTTC. Protein sequence: CSAIDRSTKQYF.

The rearrangement links TRBV28 to TRBJ1-1; D is uncertain. Trimming removed 2 bases at V and 0 bases at J, with 7 bases between. The CDR3 is 14 amino acids. CDR1 and CDR2 (germline): MDHEN, SYDVKM. The DNA of the CDR3 is TGTGCCAGCAGTTTACGACGGTTGAACACTGAAGCTTTCTTT. Its protein product is CASSLRRLNTEAFF.

The CDR3 nucleotides read TGTGCCAGCAGCTTGGAGATCTCGGGCGAAGCTAACTATGGCTACACCTTC. Translation: CASSLEISGEANYGYTF. This rearrangement joins TRBV5-4 to TRBJ1-2; no firm D call. CDR1 and CDR2 (germline): SGHNT, YYREEE (reference sequence). Trimming cost V 0 bases and J 0 bases, with 15 bases left between them. There are 17 residues in the CDR3.

This sequence joins TRBV21-1 and TRBJ2-2; TRBD2 reflects the table's D call only, with no check against the DNA. TRBV21-1 is a known pseudogene. This CDR3 comprises 16 residues. The CDR3 DNA sequence: TGTGCCAGCAGCAAGACTAGCGGGAGATCGGCCGGGGAGCTGTTTTTT. Translation: CASSKTSGRSAGELFF.